This T cell receptor beta chain derives from a study of early T cells in non-severe SARS-CoV-2 infection. Whole-study context: With bulk RNA from unsorted whole blood as input, sequencing yielded unpaired chains.

As part of library construction, unique molecular identifiers were attached to individual cDNA molecules. TCRdb re-analysed the 5' RACE reads in MiXCR, keeping a single row per CDR3 protein. The sample carries about 64,000 distinct CDR3 sequences, around 19% recorded once. CDR1 and CDR2 from the germline V gene are SGHAT and FQNNGV. After removal of 5 bases from V and 8 bases from J, the junction contained 14 bases not matched to a gene. This CDR3 is 16 amino acids long. This TCR was recovered from an adult who was a healthcare worker with PCR-confirmed SARS-CoV-2 infection or an uninfected control (not recorded which). The material sequenced was whole blood, taken at baseline. The chain recombines TRBV11-2 with TRBJ1-4; TRBD1 agrees at 7 bases. The CDR3 DNA sequence: TGTGCCAGCAGCCGGCAAGGACAGGTCTTAGGCGAAAAACTGTTTTTT. This codes for CASSRQGQVLGEKLFF.